This TCR beta chain was observed in a study of T cell responses to AZD1222 COVID-19 vaccine. Here immunoSEQ multiplex PCR was the method, and the copy in TCRdb shows in-frame clones only, minus some. In the table there are about 150,000 clones, approximately 90% of which are singletons. CDR3 length: 15 residues. V lost 4 bases, J lost 0 bases, and 3 bases stayed unmatched. CDR1 is SGHRS and CDR2 is YFSETQ in the germline V gene. The sample in question was peripheral blood, obtained on day 0 of AZD1222 vaccination. The source of this sequence is an adult in good health. The chain links TRBV5-1 to TRBJ2-3; 9 nucleotides line up with TRBD2. The DNA of the CDR3 is TGCGCCAGCAGCCCCAGCGGGGGGAGCACAGATACGCAGTATTTT. It yields the protein CASSPSGGSTDTQYF.